The 27 T cell receptor beta chains presented below share a single source sample, sequenced in a study of CD8+CD57+ T cells in acquired aplastic anemia (dated 2018 in TCRdb). For sequencing, an Illumina HiSeq 2000 was employed. Profiling of TCR beta VDJ combinations and CDR3 sequences used genomic DNA as the template. TCRdb applied fastp at Q25 and MiXCR to the public reads, then kept only in-frame beta chains. CDR3 protein duplicates are merged, each entry listing the most common genes and DNA. The sample includes just over 400,000 distinct CDR3 sequences, with about two thirds observed a single time. The ten biggest clones cover more than 3.5% of the sample. The sequenced material came from sorted CD4+, CD8+, or CD8+CD57+ T cells (not recorded which) from PBMCs. All receptors derive from a human donor in good health, serving as a control.

This rearrangement joins TRBV11-2 to TRBJ2-2; D not certain. Germline-derived CDR1 and CDR2 are SGHAT and FQNNGV. The CDR3 extends over 13 amino acids. The V gene lost 5 bases and the J gene lost 0 bases, with 4 bases spanning the gap. CDR3 in DNA: TGTGCCAGCAGCCACACGAACACCGGGGAGCTGTTTTTT. Translated: CASSHTNTGELFF.

V gene TRBV5-1 combines with J gene TRBJ2-1, with 7 bases that match TRBD2. From germline, CDR1 is SGHRS and CDR2 YFSETQ. The CDR3 is made up of 13 amino acids. Trimming removed 4 bases from V and 11 bases from J; junction bases left unmatched: 9. The CDR3 reads CASSGRGSSKQFF. The CDR3, as DNA: TGCGCCAGCAGCGGGCGGGGGAGCAGTAAGCAGTTCTTC.

The sample holds one count of this clonotype. The limits of the CDR3 on the DNA are not certain, so only TCRdb's listed CDR3 is given. V and J are TRBV7-7 and TRBJ2-1; TRBD2 was called by the table and not checked on the DNA. Including both end residues, the CDR3 is 17 amino acids long. CDR1 and CDR2 from the germline V gene are SSHAT and FNYEAQ (reference sequence). CDR3 residues: CASSLWIAGELFFEQFF.

Concerning this clonotype itself: At one end the junction does not follow the germline gene, possibly because of a read error. This CDR3 is CASSLEQGANEQF. CDR3 nucleotide sequence: TGTGCCAGCAGCCTCGAACAGGGGGCAAATGAGCAGTTC. The V gene is TRBV7-9, the J gene TRBJ2-7; 9 bases fit TRBD1. The CDR3 consists of 13 residues. CDR1 is SEHNR and CDR2 is FQNEAQ in the germline V gene (reference sequence).

This clonotype came up many times. The chain combines TRBV7-2 with TRBJ1-5; tentative D call: TRBD1 (5 bases). Germline V gene sequence: CDR1 SGHTA, CDR2 FQGNSA. The CDR3 contains 14 residues. V was clipped by 6 bases and J by 0 bases, with 9 bases between them. CDR3 region: CASSLRDSNQPQHF. Written as DNA, the CDR3 is TGTGCCAGCAGTCTCAGGGATAGCAATCAGCCCCAGCATTTT.

Note on this clonotype: Lacking the conserved final phenylalanine or tryptophan, this CDR3 likely reflects a read error. V and J are TRBV29-1 and TRBJ1-2; 8 nucleotides line up with TRBD1. The V gene end was trimmed by 5 bases and the J gene end by 3 bases; junction bases not matched to a gene: 8. Per germline, CDR1 SQVTM and CDR2 ANQGSEA. The CDR3 sequence is 14 residues long. The CDR3 sequence: CSVIPGTGDYGYTV. Here the CDR3 DNA reads TGCAGCGTTATCCCGGGGACAGGCGACTATGGCTACACCGTC.

With regard to this clonotype: One end of the junction fails to match germline, which may point to a read error. This chain connects TRBV5-4 to TRBJ1-5; D remains ambiguous. There are 15 residues in the CDR3. The germline CDR1 and CDR2 sequences are SGHNT and YYREEE (reference sequence). The CDR3 is CASSLDPSINQPQHF. The CDR3, as DNA: TGCGCCAGCAGCTTGGATCCGAGTATCAATCAGCCCCAGCATTTT.

This clonotype was counted only a few times. The V gene is TRBV3-1, the J gene TRBJ2-3, with TRBD1 identical over 9 bases. This CDR3 has 16 amino acids. Germline V gene data show CDR1 as LGHDT and CDR2 as YNNKEL (reference sequence). The trim removed 4 bases at V and 5 bases at J, leaving 10 bases unmatched. The CDR3 sequence: CASSPYGQGFVDTQYF. The CDR3 region has the DNA TGTGCCAGCAGCCCCTACGGACAGGGGTTTGTAGATACGCAGTATTTT.

The DNA for the CDR3 is TGTGCCAGCAGCGACGAGTTTCCCGTGGGCTATGAGCAGTTCTTC. Translating gives CASSDEFPVGYEQFF. The genes are TRBV9 and TRBJ2-1, with D unclear. The V and J ends lost 3 bases and 8 bases respectively, with 18 bases between them. The CDR3 runs 15 residues. Looked up from germline, CDR1 is SGDLS and CDR2 is YYNGEE.

The sample holds one count of this clonotype. The genes are TRBV5-5 and TRBJ2-7, with D perhaps matching TRBD1 (6 bases). Per the germline V gene, CDR1 is SGHKS and CDR2 is YYEKEE (reference sequence). CDR3 size: 13 residues. Trimming removed 5 bases at V and 2 bases at J, with 11 bases between. The DNA for the CDR3 is TGTGCCAGCAGTAACTCAGGGGCCTACGAGCAGTACTTC. This translates into CASSNSGAYEQYF.

This chain joins TRBV15 and TRBJ1-1; the D is unclear. Per germline, CDR1 LNHNV and CDR2 YYDKDF (reference sequence). V was pared by 1 base and J by 5 bases, with 8 bases between. The CDR3 contains 13 residues. The CDR3: CATSRVGGTEAFF. The CDR3 nucleotides are TGTGCCACCAGCAGAGTTGGCGGGACTGAAGCTTTCTTT.

The V gene is TRBV6-1, the J gene TRBJ2-3; D unclear. CDR3 size: 13 residues. Per the germline V gene, CDR1 is MNHNS and CDR2 is SASEGT. The V end lost 4 bases, the J end lost 0 bases, and 5 bases lay between the germline ends. CDR3 amino acids: CASSGVSTDTQYF. CDR3 DNA sequence: TGTGCCAGCAGTGGCGTTAGCACAGATACGCAGTATTTT.

The J gene is TRBJ2-5, the V gene TRBV9; possibly TRBD2 for D (6 bases). CDR3 length: 15 amino acids. The V and J ends lost 0 bases and 2 bases respectively, with 11 bases between them. The germline gives CDR1 SGDLS, CDR2 YYNGEE. Here the CDR3 DNA reads TGTGCCAGCAGCGTAGCGGGGACTTCACAAGAGACCCAGTACTTC. This sequence encodes CASSVAGTSQETQYF.

This clonotype was recorded at least ten times. The genes are TRBV2 and TRBJ1-3; no clear D gene. V was cut by 7 bases and J by 1 base, with 8 bases left in between. CDR1 SNHLY and CDR2 FYNNEI come from the germline V gene. The CDR3 runs 13 residues. The DNA of the CDR3 is TGTGCCAGCACCAGTGTATCTGGAAACACCATATATTTT. Amino acids: CASTSVSGNTIYF.

The chain recombines TRBV5-1 with TRBJ1-3; maybe TRBD1 (5 bases). This CDR3 spans 15 amino acids. With 0 bases removed from V and 0 bases from J, the gap between germline ends came to 7 bases. Germline CDR1 SGHRS, CDR2 YFSETQ. CDR3 region: CASSLAGTSGNTIYF. In DNA, the CDR3 is TGCGCCAGCAGCTTGGCCGGGACCTCTGGAAACACCATATATTTT.

This clonotype has at least ten counts. This chain connects TRBV25-1 to TRBJ1-6, with 7 bases matching TRBD1. CDR3 length: 15 residues. CDR1 and CDR2 (germline): MGHDK, SYGVNS. The trim removed 5 bases at V and 8 bases at J, leaving 9 bases unmatched. The chain's CDR3 is CASSPRQGADSPLHF. The CDR3 DNA sequence: TGTGCCAGCAGTCCGCGACAGGGTGCTGATTCACCCCTCCACTTT.

CDR3: CASSREVRSGELFF. The DNA for the CDR3 is TGTGCCAGCAGCAGAGAGGTCCGAAGCGGGGAGCTGTTTTTT. The chain is built from TRBV7-9 and TRBJ2-2; D gene uncertain. The CDR3 extends over 14 amino acids. The V and J ends lost 5 bases and 7 bases respectively, with 14 bases between them. Germline lookup yields CDR1 SEHNR and CDR2 FQNEAQ (reference sequence). The complete variable domain, with remaining parts taken from reference TRBV7-9 and TRBJ2-2, reads DTGVSQNPRHKITKRGQNVTFRCDPISEHNRLYWYRQTLGQGPEFLTYFQNEAQLEKSRLLSDRFSAERPKGSFSTLEIQRTEQGDSAMYLCASSREVRSGELFFGEGSRLTVL.

Many counts were recorded for this clonotype. The chain has TRBV25-1 and TRBJ1-1, with D perhaps matching TRBD1 (6 bases). Trimming removed 4 bases at V and 5 bases at J, with 17 bases between. Germline-derived CDR1 and CDR2 are MGHDK and SYGVNS. This CDR3 contains 15 residues. This CDR3 is CASSVTGLRGTEAFF. For the CDR3, the DNA is TGTGCCAGCAGTGTCACCGGACTCAGGGGAACTGAAGCTTTCTTT.

A word on this clonotype: Its ends do not fully match the called genes, so a read error is possible. The V gene is TRBV2, the J gene TRBJ2-7; D is unresolved. The CDR3 is 12 residues long. In germline, CDR1 is SNHLY, CDR2 FYNNEI. The CDR3 nucleotides are TGTGCCAGCAGTGTGTCTGGCTACAAGCAGTACTTC. Translation gives CASSVSGYKQYF.

With respect to this clonotype: This CDR3 fails to terminate in the conserved phenylalanine or tryptophan, so it likely reflects a read error. Because the CDR3's place on the DNA is in doubt, the DNA is left out and the CDR3 is given as listed by TCRdb. The chain carries TRBV7-2 and TRBJ2-7; the table's D call TRBD1 went unverified against the DNA. The CDR3 sequence runs 13 residues, both termini included. The germline gives CDR1 SGHTA, CDR2 FQGNSA. CDR3 in amino acids: CASSLDREGEQPH.

The count of this clonotype is one. The chain combines TRBV12-3 or TRBV12-4 with TRBJ1-2; possible D gene TRBD1, 6 bases. This CDR3 contains 14 residues. V lost 2 bases and J lost 3, with 10 bases in between. CDR3 bases: TGTGCCAGCAGTTTACAGGGGTTGTACTATGGCTACACCTTC. It specifies CASSLQGLYYGYTF.

V usage is TRBV7-3 and J usage is TRBJ2-7; TRBD1 agrees at 8 bases. The CDR3 loop spans 15 amino acids. The germline CDR1 and CDR2 sequences are SGHTA and FQGTGA. The V gene end was trimmed by 3 bases and the J gene end by 13 bases; junction bases not matched to a gene: 17. The CDR3 loop is CASSLDGQGDYDYYF. The DNA for the CDR3 is TGTGCCAGCAGCTTGGACGGACAGGGTGACTATGACTACTACTTC.

This clonotype was found many times. V usage is TRBV7-9 and J usage is TRBJ2-5; D remains ambiguous. Trimming took 1 base from V and 4 from J, leaving 4 bases between them. Per germline, CDR1 SEHNR and CDR2 FQNEAQ (reference sequence). The CDR3 spans 12 residues. CDR3 loop: CASSLDRETQYF. The CDR3 nucleotides read TGTGCCAGCAGCTTAGACCGAGAGACCCAGTACTTC.

The chain uses TRBV5-4 and TRBJ1-6; no reliable D call. This CDR3 comprises 14 residues. Germline V CDR1 and CDR2: SGHNT, YYREEE (reference sequence). V gave up 0 bases and J gave up 10 bases, with 11 bases separating them. The CDR3 DNA is TGTGCCAGCAGCTTGGGGATAGTAGACTCACCCCTCCACTTT. Translating it yields CASSLGIVDSPLHF.

The rearrangement links TRBV25-1 to TRBJ1-4; 8 positions match TRBD1. Germline values: CDR1 MGHDK, CDR2 SYGVNS. The CDR3 covers 16 residues. J lost 7 bases, V lost 3 bases, and 10 bases had no gene match. CDR3 bases: TGTGCCAGCAGTGAGGGCAGGGGGCGGTTACGTGAAAAACTGTTTTTT. This sequence encodes CASSEGRGRLREKLFF.

The chain joins TRBV7-6 to TRBJ1-4, with unresolved D. The V end lost 6 bases, the J end lost 3 bases, and 14 bases lay between the germline ends. The CDR3 has 15 amino acids. From germline, CDR1 is SGHVS and CDR2 FNYEAQ. The CDR3 here is CASRSVGPANEKLFF. CDR3 DNA: TGTGCCAGCAGGTCAGTAGGGCCGGCTAATGAAAAACTGTTTTTT.

This clonotype was recorded many times. V usage is TRBV12-3 or TRBV12-4 and J usage is TRBJ1-1, with 8 bases aligning to TRBD1. The CDR3 has 16 amino acids. The J segment lost 5 bases and the V segment lost 10 bases, leaving 18 bases of the junction unmatched. CDR3 sequence (DNA): TGTGCCACCCTCTCCGGCACAGGGGGATATAGAACTGAAGCTTTCTTT. This codes for CATLSGTGGYRTEAFF.